The next 2 T cell receptor beta chains were all read from a single sample in a study of blood T cell repertoires in COVID-19. Data came from immunoSEQ multiplex PCR; TCRdb stores just in-frame clones and leaves some out. The table shows about 230,000 clones, with about 80% occurring only once. Sequenced material: peripheral blood. These receptors came from a man aged 50 to 59 with active or convalescent COVID-19.

This clone was seen a handful of times. The V and J genes are TRBV30 and TRBJ1-2; a possible D gene is TRBD1 (6 bases). The V end lost 3 bases, the J end lost 3 bases, and 20 bases lay between the germline ends. Germline CDR1 GTSNPN, CDR2 SVGIG (reference sequence). The CDR3 sequence is 16 residues long. This CDR3 reads CAWRAWRGGFDYGYTF. DNA for the CDR3: TGTGCCTGGAGGGCATGGAGGGGGGGCTTTGACTATGGCTACACCTTC.

The CDR3 protein is CASSYSTRTGVGYTF. The CDR3 bases are TGTGCCAGCAGTTACTCGACGCGGACAGGGGTCGGCTACACCTTC. V is TRBV6-5 and J is TRBJ1-2, with TRBD1 matching 9 bases. This CDR3 contains 15 residues. CDR1 is MNHEY, CDR2 SVGAGI, per germline. The ends lost 0 bases at V and 8 bases at J; junction bases unmatched: 7.